This record concerns one T cell receptor (beta chain) sequence. Participants were aged roughly 18 to 100 years from some 24 US areas. Before they entered the study, exposed participants had met a COVID-19 case within 2 weeks. This sample is part of a study of blood T cell repertoires in COVID-19. Turning to the study itself: COVID-19 samples, acute and convalescent, were from the United States, Italy and Spain. Nucleic acid was either cDNA or gDNA, and it came from T cells, B-cell-depleted T cells, or PBMCs.

V was clipped by 2 bases and J by 8 bases; unmatched bases: 12. Germline CDR1 is SNHLY and CDR2 is FYNNEI. This CDR3 region has 17 residues. This table comes from immunoSEQ multiplex PCR, and its TCRdb copy is limited to in-frame clones, with some not included. The repertoire holds some 300,000 clones, 90% to 95% seen once, with approximately 4.1% in the top ten. This TCR came from a woman aged 25 to 45 who had been exposed to COVID-19. The rearrangement uses TRBV2 and TRBJ1-6; 7 positions agree with TRBD1. Material for sequencing was PBMCs or T cells enriched from blood (not recorded which). The CDR3 loop is CASSESGGRGYYSPLHF. The CDR3 DNA follows: TGTGCCAGCAGTGAATCTGGGGGCAGGGGGTACTATTCACCCCTCCACTTT.